The rows below give T cell receptor beta chains drawn from one sample of a study of blood T cell repertoires in COVID-19. Measured with immunoSEQ multiplex PCR; TCRdb has only the in-frame clones, and not every one. The sample contains 220,000 or so clones, about 82% of which appear only once. Input material: PBMCs or T cells enriched from blood (not recorded which). Receptors were obtained from a woman aged 50 to 60 who had recovered from COVID-19. Each CDR3 is given with its conserved first and last residue. The D gene is left open where the match is weak. Size tells how often a clone was seen (once, few, many) or the class of an expanded clone, and some rows leave it out.

len	abundance	d_gene	j_gene	v_gene	CDR3nt	CDR3aa
13	-	-	TRBJ1-5	TRBV4-3	TGCGCCAGCAGCCAAGATGTCAGTTCCCCCCAGCATTTT	CASSQDVSSPQHF
15	-	TRBD1	TRBJ2-3	TRBV7-8	TGTGCCAGCAGCCCCCGAACAGGGGGGACAGATACGCAGTATTTT	CASSPRTGGTDTQYF
13	-	-	TRBJ1-1	TRBV6-5	TGTGCCAGCAGGATGACACCGAACACTGAAGCTTTCTTT	CASRMTPNTEAFF
13	-	-	TRBJ1-6	TRBV5-6	TGTGCCAGCAGCTTGGGACAGCGGGCTCCCCTCCACTTT	CASSLGQRAPLHF
17	-	TRBD2	TRBJ2-4	TRBV7-9	TGTGCCAGCAGCCTATCACCTCTAGCGGGGGTGGGGAACATTCAGTACTTC	CASSLSPLAGVGNIQYF
12	-	TRBD1	TRBJ1-2	TRBV29-1	TGCAGCGTTGTGGACAGGGTTGAGGACTACACCTTC	CSVVDRVEDYTF
15	-	TRBD2	TRBJ2-7	TRBV6-5	TGTGCCAGCAAGGATCGGACTAGCGGCCTCTACGAGCAGTACTTC	CASKDRTSGLYEQYF
11	few	-	TRBJ2-7	TRBV4-2	TGTGCCAGCAGCCAAGAGGGGCAGCAGTACTTC	CASSQEGQQYF
13	-	-	TRBJ1-2	TRBV20-1	TGCAGTGCTAGTTCATGGGAGAACTATGGCTACACCTTC	CSASSWENYGYTF
20	-	TRBD1	TRBJ2-7	TRBV13	TGTGCCAGCAGCTTGAGCCCCACCCAAGGGGGCTCAGTTCGAACCTACGAGCAGTACTTC	CASSLSPTQGGSVRTYEQYF
14	-	TRBD1	TRBJ1-6	TRBV7-7	TGTGCTAGCAGCTCACAGGGGTTCGGTTCACCCCTCCACTTT	CASSSQGFGSPLHF
13	-	TRBD1	TRBJ1-4	TRBV30	TGTGCCTGGAGCGGGACAGGGGATGAAAAACTGTTTTTT	CAWSGTGDEKLFF
12	few	TRBD1	TRBJ2-1	TRBV7-3	TGTGCCAGCAGCTGGGACAGGGGTGAGCAGTTCTTC	CASSWDRGEQFF
14	-	-	TRBJ2-3	TRBV7-3	TGTGCCAGCAGCCCGCAGGGGCGCACAGATACGCAGTATTTT	CASSPQGRTDTQYF
15	few	TRBD1	TRBJ1-2	TRBV18	TGTGCCAGCTCACCGCGCACCGGGACAGGAGGTGGCTACACCTTC	CASSPRTGTGGGYTF
17	-	-	TRBJ1-6	TRBV18	TGTGCCAGCTCACCAGTTCTCGGGAGCTCCTATAATTCACCCCTCCACTTT	CASSPVLGSSYNSPLHF
17	-	TRBD2	TRBJ2-5	TRBV11-2	TGTGCCAGCAGCTTAAACTCGCAAGCGGGAGTGAAAGAGACCCAGTACTTC	CASSLNSQAGVKETQYF
20	-	TRBD1	TRBJ2-2	TRBV28	TGTGCCAGCAGTTTTCCCGGGACAGGGAGTCTCACGTTGGGTACCGGGGAGCTGTTTTTT	CASSFPGTGSLTLGTGELFF
15	-	-	TRBJ1-4	TRBV11-1	TGTGCCAGCAGATCAACGGGTAGAGTGAATGAAAAACTGTTTTTT	CASRSTGRVNEKLFF
16	-	-	TRBJ2-7	TRBV21-1	TGTGCCAGCAGAGAACAAGCTGGTACAGGGCCCTACGAGCAGTACTTC	CASREQAGTGPYEQYF
16	-	TRBD2	TRBJ2-2	TRBV27	TGTGCCAGCAGCCGGCGGGGGGACATTAACACCGGGGAGCTGTTTTTT	CASSRRGDINTGELFF
13	-	-	TRBJ2-3	TRBV29-1	TGCAGCGTTGAACCACAGGGAAGGGATACGCAGTATTTT	CSVEPQGRDTQYF
14	-	-	TRBJ1-5	TRBV19	TGTGCCAGTAGTATGTCCGGGGGGAATCAGCCCCAGCATTTT	CASSMSGGNQPQHF
10	-	-	TRBJ2-5	TRBV10-2	TGCGCCAGCTCTCCAGAGACCCAGTACTTC	CASSPETQYF
16	-	-	TRBJ1-3	TRBV4-3	TGCGCCAGCAGCCAAGATGGCCGACACTCTGGAAACACCATATATTTT	CASSQDGRHSGNTIYF
17	-	TRBD1	TRBJ1-1	TRBV4-3	TGCGCCAGCAGCCAAGACCCACAGGGGGCGATGAACACTGAAGCTTTCTTT	CASSQDPQGAMNTEAFF
14	-	TRBD2	TRBJ2-3	TRBV29-1	TGCAGCGTGAGTAGCGGGGTTAGCACAGATACGCAGTATTTT	CSVSSGVSTDTQYF
14	-	-	TRBJ1-2	TRBV11-2	TGTGCCAGCAGCTTAGAGGCGGTTACCTATGGCTACACCTTC	CASSLEAVTYGYTF
16	-	TRBD1	TRBJ1-5	TRBV4-1	TGCGCCAGCAGCCGGGCCTCACAGGGGGCCAATCAGCCCCAGCATTTT	CASSRASQGANQPQHF
15	-	-	TRBJ1-2	TRBV28	TGTGCCAGCAGTTTAGCAACGACAGAACTCTATGGCTACACCTTC	CASSLATTELYGYTF
14	-	-	TRBJ1-6	TRBV4-3	TGCGCCAGCAGCCAAGTGACAGCCAATTCACCCCTCCACTTT	CASSQVTANSPLHF
19	-	-	TRBJ1-1	TRBV7-2	TGTGCCAGCAGCTTAGGTTATTCGCGGAGGCAGACCATGAACACTGAAGCTTTCTTT	CASSLGYSRRQTMNTEAFF
14	-	TRBD1	TRBJ1-5	TRBV19	TGTGCCAGTAGGACTGGGACAGAAAATCAGCCCCAGCATTTT	CASRTGTENQPQHF
14	-	TRBD1	TRBJ1-4	TRBV27	TGTGCCAGCAGCGACCACAGGGGATTTGAAAAACTGTTTTTT	CASSDHRGFEKLFF
16	-	TRBD1	TRBJ1-3	TRBV9	TGTGCCAGCAGCGTCACCCTGACAGGGGGTGGGAACACCATATATTTT	CASSVTLTGGGNTIYF
14	-	-	TRBJ2-1	TRBV19	TGTGCCAGTAGTATAGGGGGCGGGAACTATGAGCAGTTCTTC	CASSIGGGNYEQFF
14	-	-	TRBJ1-6	TRBV19	TGTGCCAGTAGTATGTCAGGGGTCGGATCACCCCTCCACTTT	CASSMSGVGSPLHF
11	-	TRBD2	TRBJ2-3	TRBV5-4	TGTGCCAGCAGGGGGGGGGATACGCAGTATTTT	CASRGGDTQYF
14	-	TRBD1	TRBJ1-2	TRBV6-5	TGTGCCAGCAGTCCCGGGACAGCACAACGAGGCTACACCTTC	CASSPGTAQRGYTF
15	-	TRBD1	TRBJ2-2	TRBV6-5	TGTGCCAGCAGTTCGGGACAGGGTGGGACCGGGGAGCTGTTTTTT	CASSSGQGGTGELFF
14	-	TRBD1	TRBJ1-5	TRBV28	TGTGCCAGCAGTTCCACAGGGGGTGGTCAGCCCCAGCATTTT	CASSSTGGGQPQHF
15	-	TRBD2	TRBJ2-1	TRBV20-1	TGCAGTGCTAGTACTAGCGGGAGGGTTATAAATGAGCAGTTCTTC	CSASTSGRVINEQFF
14	-	TRBD1	TRBJ2-5	TRBV6-5	TGTGCCAGCAACGAACAGGGGGGACAAGAGACCCAGTACTTC	CASNEQGGQETQYF
17	-	TRBD1	TRBJ1-3	TRBV7-8	TGTGCCAGCAGCCCTCAGACAGGGGTAGGCTCTGGAAACACCATATATTTT	CASSPQTGVGSGNTIYF
15	-	-	TRBJ2-3	TRBV27	TGTGCCAGCAGTCTCTACCAGGGCCGGTGGGATACGCAGTATTTT	CASSLYQGRWDTQYF
14	-	TRBD2	TRBJ2-2	TRBV10-3	TGTGCCATCAGTGGACTAGCGGGACCCGGGGAGCTGTTTTTT	CAISGLAGPGELFF
15	-	TRBD1	TRBJ1-6	TRBV19	TGTGCCAGTAGTAGAGAGACAGGGAATAATTCACCCCTCCACTTT	CASSRETGNNSPLHF
17	once	TRBD2	TRBJ2-1	TRBV3-1/TRBV3-2	TGTGCCAGCAGCCCACAAAAAACTAGCGGGGCCTACAATGAGCAGTTCTTC	CASSPQKTSGAYNEQFF
13	few	TRBD1	TRBJ1-2	TRBV19	TGTGCCAGTACTAAGGACAGGGTTTATGGCTACACCTTC	CASTKDRVYGYTF
15	once	TRBD2	TRBJ2-3	TRBV5-1	TGCGCCAGCAGCTTAAACCTAGCGGGAGCAGATACGCAGTATTTT	CASSLNLAGADTQYF
13	-	-	TRBJ2-2	TRBV19	TGTGCCAGTAGTGCCTACAGCACCGGGGAGCTGTTTTTT	CASSAYSTGELFF
17	-	TRBD1	TRBJ2-5	TRBV7-3	TGTGCCAGCAGCTTAAGGCCCGGGACAGGGAATCAAGAGACCCAGTACTTC	CASSLRPGTGNQETQYF
18	-	TRBD2	TRBJ2-3	TRBV10-3	TGTGCCATCAGTGAGAGTCTAGCGGGAGAGGTTAGCACAGATACGCAGTATTTT	CAISESLAGEVSTDTQYF
14	-	TRBD1	TRBJ2-7	TRBV5-4	TGTGCCAGCAGCTCCCCGGACAGGTCCTACGAGCAGTACTTC	CASSSPDRSYEQYF
15	-	TRBD1	TRBJ1-1	TRBV11-2	TGTGCCAGCTTGAGACCGACAGGGGTGGACACTGAAGCTTTCTTT	CASLRPTGVDTEAFF
15	-	TRBD1	TRBJ1-4	TRBV4-1	TGCGCCAGCAGCCAGCTACAGGGGGCAAAGGAAAAACTGTTTTTT	CASSQLQGAKEKLFF
12	-	-	TRBJ1-5	TRBV10-1	TGCGCCAGCAGTTTCGCGAATCAGCCCCAGCATTTT	CASSFANQPQHF